The 7 T cell receptor beta chains in this list originate from one sample, sequenced in a study of blood T cell repertoires in COVID-19. Clones were read by immunoSEQ multiplex PCR, and TCRdb kept only the in-frame ones, dropping some. The sample carries roughly 150,000 clones, 86% recorded once. The specimen was PBMCs or T cells enriched from blood (not recorded which). The receptor source for this set is a man aged 50-59 years who had recovered from COVID-19.

The V call is TRBV11-3, the J call TRBJ2-3; 14 positions agree with TRBD2. V gave up 5 bases and J gave up 2 bases; unmatched junction bases: 12. The germline V gene has CDR1 SGHNT and CDR2 YENEEA. This CDR3 is built from 19 residues. The CDR3 is CASSPGTSGGDAFTDTQYF. CDR3 DNA sequence: TGTGCCAGCAGCCCCGGGACTAGCGGGGGTGATGCTTTCACAGATACGCAGTATTTT.

V gene TRBV19 combines with J gene TRBJ1-2, with 10 bases lining up with TRBD1. V shed 5 bases, J shed 3 bases, and the junction held 6 bases outside the gene matches. The CDR3 covers 15 residues. CDR1 and CDR2 from the germline V gene are LNHDA and SQIVND (reference sequence). In DNA, the CDR3 is TGTGCCAGTAGTCCAAGGACAGGGGGAGACTATGGCTACACCTTC. The encoded protein is CASSPRTGGDYGYTF.

J is TRBJ2-7 and V is TRBV21-1; the table's D gene call, TRBD2, was not cross checked with the DNA. TRBV21-1 is listed as a pseudogene. The CDR3 sequence is 14 residues long. CDR3 sequence: CASSKEMTIGLADV. CDR3 nucleotide sequence: TGTGCCAGCAGCAAAGAGATGACTATAGGACTAGCAGACGTC.

The chain recombines TRBV5-1 with TRBJ1-6, with D maybe TRBD1 (5 bases). The length of the CDR3 is 21 residues. V lost 3 bases, J lost 1 base, and 26 bases lay in between. From germline, CDR1 is SGHRS and CDR2 YFSETQ. CDR3 bases: TGCGCCAGCAGCTCGGCCAAAATGACAGCAAGGCTTGGATCCTATAATTCACCCCTCCACTTT. The encoded protein is CASSSAKMTARLGSYNSPLHF.

This clone was found a few times. The genes are TRBV3-1 (or the pseudogene TRBV3-2) and TRBJ1-4; 8 nucleotides line up with TRBD1. The V gene's germline CDR1 is LGHDT and CDR2 YNNKEL (reference sequence). Trimming at V came to 3 bases and at J to 4 bases, leaving 4 bases not matched to a gene. This CDR3 is 15 amino acids long. As DNA, the CDR3 is TGTGCCAGCAGCCAGGGGGACAGGCTTAATGAAAAACTGTTTTTT. Its protein is CASSQGDRLNEKLFF.

The chain joins TRBV7-6 to TRBJ2-7, with D possibly matching TRBD2 (6 bases). Trimming took 3 bases from V and 7 from J, leaving 19 bases between them. Germline-derived CDR1 and CDR2 are SGHVS and FNYEAQ. The CDR3 length is 15 residues. In DNA form, the CDR3 reads TGTGCCAGCAGCTTTAGTTACGGGACTTTCGGGGAGCAGTACTTC. Translation: CASSFSYGTFGEQYF.

V usage is TRBV5-6 and J usage is TRBJ2-1, with 10 positions matching TRBD2. V shed 7 bases and J 6 bases; nucleotides not matched to a gene: 10. Germline assignment: CDR1 SGHDT and CDR2 YYEEEE. The CDR3 covers 15 residues. DNA for the CDR3: TGTGCCAGCGGAGGTAGCGGGGGGTCTCGCAATGAGCAGTTCTTC. Translating it yields CASGGSGGSRNEQFF.